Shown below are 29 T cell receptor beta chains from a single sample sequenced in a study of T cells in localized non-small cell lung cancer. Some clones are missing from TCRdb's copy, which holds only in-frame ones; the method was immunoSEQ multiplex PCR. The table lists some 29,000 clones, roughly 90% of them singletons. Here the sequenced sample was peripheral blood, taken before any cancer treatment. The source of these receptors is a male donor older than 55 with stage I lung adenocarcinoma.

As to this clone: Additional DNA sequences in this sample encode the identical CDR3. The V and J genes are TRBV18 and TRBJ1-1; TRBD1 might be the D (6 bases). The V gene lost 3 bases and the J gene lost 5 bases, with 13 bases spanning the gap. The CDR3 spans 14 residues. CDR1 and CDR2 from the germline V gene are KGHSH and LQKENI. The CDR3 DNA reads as TGTGCCAGCTCACCGGGACAAGGAGAAACTGAAGCTTTCTTT. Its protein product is CASSPGQGETEAFF.

DNA of the CDR3: TGTGCCAGCAGCCAGACAGGCTCAACTAATGAAAAACTGTTTTTT. As protein: CASSQTGSTNEKLFF. The V call is TRBV6-5, the J call TRBJ1-4; weak D call: TRBD1 (6 bases). Germline values: CDR1 MNHEY, CDR2 SVGAGI. Deletions cut 6 bases from V and 0 bases from J, with 11 bases between. CDR3 size: 15 residues.

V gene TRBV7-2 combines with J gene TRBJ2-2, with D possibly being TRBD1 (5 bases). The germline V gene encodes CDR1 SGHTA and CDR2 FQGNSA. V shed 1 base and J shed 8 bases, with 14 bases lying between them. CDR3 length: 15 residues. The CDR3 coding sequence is TGTGCCAGCAGCTTAGGGGGCTCGTTTGGAGGGGAGCTGTTTTTT. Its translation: CASSLGGSFGGELFF.

The CDR3 spells CASSGQGSDWNEQFF. The CDR3 nucleotides are TGTGCCAGCAGCGGACAGGGTTCCGATTGGAATGAGCAGTTCTTC. J is TRBJ2-1 and V is TRBV9, with 7 bases aligning to TRBD1. Germline CDR1 is SGDLS and CDR2 is YYNGEE. The CDR3 covers 15 residues. Trimming took 3 bases from V and 7 from J; bases not matched to a gene: 10.

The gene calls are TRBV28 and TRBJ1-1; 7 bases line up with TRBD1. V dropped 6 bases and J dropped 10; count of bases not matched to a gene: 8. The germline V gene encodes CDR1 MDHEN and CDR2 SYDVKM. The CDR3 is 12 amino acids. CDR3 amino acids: CASRGQVGGAFF. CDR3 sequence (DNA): TGTGCCAGCAGAGGACAGGTCGGGGGAGCTTTCTTT.

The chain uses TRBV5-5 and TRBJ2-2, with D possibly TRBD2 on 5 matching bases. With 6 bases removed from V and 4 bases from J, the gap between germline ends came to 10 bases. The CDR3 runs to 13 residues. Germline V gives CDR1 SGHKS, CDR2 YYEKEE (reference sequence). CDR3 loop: CASNDGLTGELFF. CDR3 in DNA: TGTGCCAGCAACGACGGACTCACCGGGGAGCTGTTTTTT. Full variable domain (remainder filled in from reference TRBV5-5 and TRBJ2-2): DAGVTQSPTHLIKTRGQQVTLRCSPISGHKSVSWYQQVLGQGPQFIFQYYEKEERGRGNFPDRFSARQFPNYSSELNVNALLLGDSALYLCASNDGLTGELFFGEGSRLTVL.

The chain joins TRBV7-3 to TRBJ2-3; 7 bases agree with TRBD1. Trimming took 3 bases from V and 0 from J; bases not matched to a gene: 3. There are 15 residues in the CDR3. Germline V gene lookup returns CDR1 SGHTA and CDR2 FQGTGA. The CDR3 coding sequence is TGTGCCAGCAGCTTCCGGGACAGTAGCACAGATACGCAGTATTTT. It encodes CASSFRDSSTDTQYF.

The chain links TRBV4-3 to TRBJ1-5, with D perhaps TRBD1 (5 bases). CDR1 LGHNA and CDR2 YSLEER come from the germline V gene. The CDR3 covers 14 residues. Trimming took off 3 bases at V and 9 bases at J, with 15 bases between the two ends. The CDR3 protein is CASSHSPGEGPQHF. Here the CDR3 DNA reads TGCGCCAGCAGCCATTCTCCGGGGGAAGGGCCCCAGCATTTT.

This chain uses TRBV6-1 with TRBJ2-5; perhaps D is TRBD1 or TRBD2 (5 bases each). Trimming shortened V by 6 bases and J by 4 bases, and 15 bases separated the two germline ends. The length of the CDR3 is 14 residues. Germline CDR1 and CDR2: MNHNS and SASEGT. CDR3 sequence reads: CASSLREGRETQYF. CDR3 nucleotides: TGTGCCAGCAGCTTGAGAGAGGGGAGAGAGACCCAGTACTTC.

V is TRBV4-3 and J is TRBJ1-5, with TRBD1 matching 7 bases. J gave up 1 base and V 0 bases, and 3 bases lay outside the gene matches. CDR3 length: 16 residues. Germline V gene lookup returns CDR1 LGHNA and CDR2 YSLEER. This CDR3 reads CASSQDATGSNQPQHF. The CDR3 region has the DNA TGCGCCAGCAGCCAAGACGCGACAGGGAGCAATCAGCCCCAGCATTTT.

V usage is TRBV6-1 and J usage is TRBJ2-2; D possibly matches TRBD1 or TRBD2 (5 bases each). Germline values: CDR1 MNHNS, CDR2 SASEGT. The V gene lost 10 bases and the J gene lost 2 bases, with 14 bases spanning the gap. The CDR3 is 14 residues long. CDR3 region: CATSIRDNTGELFF. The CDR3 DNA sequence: TGTGCCACCTCGATCCGGGACAACACCGGGGAGCTGTTTTTT.

CDR3 region: CASSQGVLNTGELFF. CDR3 coding DNA: TGCGCCAGCAGCCAGGGGGTTCTAAACACCGGGGAGCTGTTTTTT. The chain links TRBV4-3 to TRBJ2-2; D might be TRBD1 or TRBD2, each matching 5 bases. V lost 3 bases and J 2 bases, leaving 10 bases between the germline ends. The length of the CDR3 is 15 residues. Germline V CDR1 and CDR2: LGHNA, YSLEER.

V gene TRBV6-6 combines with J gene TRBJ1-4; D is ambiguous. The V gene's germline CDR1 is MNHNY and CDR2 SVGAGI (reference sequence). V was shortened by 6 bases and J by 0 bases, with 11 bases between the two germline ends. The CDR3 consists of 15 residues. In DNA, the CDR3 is TGTGCCAGCAGCCACGGACGGACAACTAATGAAAAACTGTTTTTT. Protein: CASSHGRTTNEKLFF.

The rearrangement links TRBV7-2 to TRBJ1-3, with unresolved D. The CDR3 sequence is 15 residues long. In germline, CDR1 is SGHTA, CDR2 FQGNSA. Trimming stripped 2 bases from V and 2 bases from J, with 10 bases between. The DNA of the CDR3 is TGTGCCAGCAGCTTATGGCAGTTTCCTGGAAACACCATATATTTT. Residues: CASSLWQFPGNTIYF.

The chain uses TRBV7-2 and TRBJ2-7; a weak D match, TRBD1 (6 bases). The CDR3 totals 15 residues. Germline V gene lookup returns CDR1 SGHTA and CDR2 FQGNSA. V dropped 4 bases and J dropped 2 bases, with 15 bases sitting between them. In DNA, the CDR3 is TGTGCCAGCAGCTATGGGACATCTCGAACCTACGAGCAGTACTTC. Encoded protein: CASSYGTSRTYEQYF. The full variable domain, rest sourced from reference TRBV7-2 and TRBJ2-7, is GAGVSQSPSNKVTEKGKDVELRCDPISGHTALYWYRQSLGQGLEFLIYFQGNSAPDKSGLPSDRFSAERTGGSVSTLTIQRTQQEDSAVYLCASSYGTSRTYEQYFGPGTRLTVT.

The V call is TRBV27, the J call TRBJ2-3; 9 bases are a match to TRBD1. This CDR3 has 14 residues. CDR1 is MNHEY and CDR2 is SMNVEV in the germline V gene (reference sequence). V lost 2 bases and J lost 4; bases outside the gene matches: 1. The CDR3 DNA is TGTGCCAGCAGTTTAGGACAGGGGCCAGATACGCAGTATTTT. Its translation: CASSLGQGPDTQYF.

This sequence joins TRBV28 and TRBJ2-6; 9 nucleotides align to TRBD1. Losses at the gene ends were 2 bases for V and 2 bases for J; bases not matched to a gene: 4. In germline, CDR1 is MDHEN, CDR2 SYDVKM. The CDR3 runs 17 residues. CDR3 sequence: CASSLGTGLPGANVLTF. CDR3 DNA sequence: TGTGCCAGCAGTTTAGGGACAGGGCTTCCTGGGGCCAACGTCCTGACTTTC.

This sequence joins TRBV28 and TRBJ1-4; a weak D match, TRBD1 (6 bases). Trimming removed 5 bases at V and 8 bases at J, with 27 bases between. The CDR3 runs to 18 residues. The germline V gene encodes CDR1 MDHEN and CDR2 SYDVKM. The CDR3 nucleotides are TGTGCCAGCAGTCTTCCCGGTGGTAGCGCGGCGAGGGGGGAAAAACTGTTTTTT. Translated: CASSLPGGSAARGEKLFF.

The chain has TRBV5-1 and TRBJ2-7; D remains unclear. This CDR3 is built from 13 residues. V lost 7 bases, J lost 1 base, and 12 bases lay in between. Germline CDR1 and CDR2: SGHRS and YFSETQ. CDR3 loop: CASGVVGSYEQYF. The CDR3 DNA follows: TGCGCCAGCGGAGTGGTCGGGTCCTACGAGCAGTACTTC.

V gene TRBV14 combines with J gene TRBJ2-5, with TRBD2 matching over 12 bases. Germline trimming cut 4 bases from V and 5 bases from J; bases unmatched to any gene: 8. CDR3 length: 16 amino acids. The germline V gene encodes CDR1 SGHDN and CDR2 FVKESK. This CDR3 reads CASSPTLAGGRETQYF. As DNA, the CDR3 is TGTGCCAGCAGCCCGACACTAGCGGGGGGTCGGGAGACCCAGTACTTC.

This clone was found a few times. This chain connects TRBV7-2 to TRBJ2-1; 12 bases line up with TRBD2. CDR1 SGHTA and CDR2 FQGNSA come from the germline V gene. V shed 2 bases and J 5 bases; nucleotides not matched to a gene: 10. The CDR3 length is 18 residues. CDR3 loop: CASSLQGPTSGGHNEQFF. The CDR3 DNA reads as TGTGCCAGCAGCTTACAGGGCCCGACTAGCGGGGGCCACAATGAGCAGTTCTTC. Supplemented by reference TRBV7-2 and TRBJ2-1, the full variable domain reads GAGVSQSPSNKVTEKGKDVELRCDPISGHTALYWYRQSLGQGLEFLIYFQGNSAPDKSGLPSDRFSAERTGGSVSTLTIQRTQQEDSAVYLCASSLQGPTSGGHNEQFFGPGTRLTVL.

The CDR3, as DNA: TGCAGTGCTAGGGGGGCGAACATTCAGTACTTC. It specifies CSARGANIQYF. This chain uses TRBV20-1 with TRBJ2-4; weak D call: TRBD1 (6 bases). This CDR3 is built from 11 residues. The ends were cut back, 3 bases at V and 7 bases at J, with 7 bases in the middle. Germline CDR1 reads DFQATT; CDR2 reads SNEGSKA (reference sequence).

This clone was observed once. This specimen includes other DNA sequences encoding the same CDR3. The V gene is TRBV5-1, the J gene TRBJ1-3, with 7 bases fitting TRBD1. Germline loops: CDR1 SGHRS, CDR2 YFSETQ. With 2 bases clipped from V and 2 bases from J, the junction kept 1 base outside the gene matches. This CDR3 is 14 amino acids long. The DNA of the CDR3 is TGCGCCAGCAGCTTACAGGGGACTGGAAACACCATATATTTT. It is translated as CASSLQGTGNTIYF.

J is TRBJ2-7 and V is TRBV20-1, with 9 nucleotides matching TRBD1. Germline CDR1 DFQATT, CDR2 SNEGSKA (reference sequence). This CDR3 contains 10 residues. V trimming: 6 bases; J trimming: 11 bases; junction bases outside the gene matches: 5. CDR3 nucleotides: TGCAGTGCAACCCGGGACAGGGAGTACTTC. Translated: CSATRDREYF.

The CDR3 bases are TGTGCCAGTAGCCTGACTGATACCTACAATGAGCAGTTCTTC. Its translation: CASSLTDTYNEQFF. The rearrangement joins TRBV19 to TRBJ2-1; no clear D gene. Germline-derived CDR1 and CDR2 are LNHDA and SQIVND (reference sequence). The CDR3 runs to 14 residues. V dropped 6 bases and J dropped 2 bases, with 11 bases sitting between them.

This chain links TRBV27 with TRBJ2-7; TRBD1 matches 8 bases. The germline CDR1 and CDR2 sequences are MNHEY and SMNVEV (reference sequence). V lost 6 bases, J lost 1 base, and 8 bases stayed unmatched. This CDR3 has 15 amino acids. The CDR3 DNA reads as TGTGCCAGCAGCACCGGGACAGGATCTTCCTACGAGCAGTACTTC. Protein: CASSTGTGSSYEQYF.

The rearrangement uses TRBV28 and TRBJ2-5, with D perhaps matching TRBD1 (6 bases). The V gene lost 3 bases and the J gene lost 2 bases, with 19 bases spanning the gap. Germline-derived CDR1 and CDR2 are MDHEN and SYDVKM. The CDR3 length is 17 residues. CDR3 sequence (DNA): TGTGCCAGCAGTTTCCCTGTGGGACAAACCCAACAAGAGACCCAGTACTTC. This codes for CASSFPVGQTQQETQYF.

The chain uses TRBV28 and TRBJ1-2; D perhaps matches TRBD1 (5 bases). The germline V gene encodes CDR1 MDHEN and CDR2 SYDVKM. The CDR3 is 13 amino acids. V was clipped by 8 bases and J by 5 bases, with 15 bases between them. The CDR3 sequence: CASVPPGTYGYTF. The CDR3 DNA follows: TGTGCCAGCGTCCCCCCAGGGACTTATGGCTACACCTTC.

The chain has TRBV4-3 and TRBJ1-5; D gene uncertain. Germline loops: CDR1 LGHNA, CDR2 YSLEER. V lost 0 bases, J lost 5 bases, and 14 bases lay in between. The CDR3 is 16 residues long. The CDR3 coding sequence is TGCGCCAGCAGCCAAGATTGGGTTCGGAGTGATCAGCCCCAGCATTTT. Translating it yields CASSQDWVRSDQPQHF.